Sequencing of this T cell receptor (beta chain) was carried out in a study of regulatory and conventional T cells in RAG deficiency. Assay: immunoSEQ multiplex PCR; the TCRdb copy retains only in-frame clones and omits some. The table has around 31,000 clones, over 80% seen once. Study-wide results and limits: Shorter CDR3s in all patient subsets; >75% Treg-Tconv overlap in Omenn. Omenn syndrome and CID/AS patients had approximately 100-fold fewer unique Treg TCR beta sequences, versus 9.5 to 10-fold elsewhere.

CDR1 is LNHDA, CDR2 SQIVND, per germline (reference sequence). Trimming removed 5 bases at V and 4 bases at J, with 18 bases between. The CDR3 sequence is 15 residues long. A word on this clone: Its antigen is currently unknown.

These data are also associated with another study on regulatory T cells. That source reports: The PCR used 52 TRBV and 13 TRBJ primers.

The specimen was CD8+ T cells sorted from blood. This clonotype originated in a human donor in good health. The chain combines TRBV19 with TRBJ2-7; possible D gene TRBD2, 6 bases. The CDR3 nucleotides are TGTGCCAGTAGTCCCCGGGACTCTGCTCGGTACGAGCAGTACTTC. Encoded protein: CASSPRDSARYEQYF.